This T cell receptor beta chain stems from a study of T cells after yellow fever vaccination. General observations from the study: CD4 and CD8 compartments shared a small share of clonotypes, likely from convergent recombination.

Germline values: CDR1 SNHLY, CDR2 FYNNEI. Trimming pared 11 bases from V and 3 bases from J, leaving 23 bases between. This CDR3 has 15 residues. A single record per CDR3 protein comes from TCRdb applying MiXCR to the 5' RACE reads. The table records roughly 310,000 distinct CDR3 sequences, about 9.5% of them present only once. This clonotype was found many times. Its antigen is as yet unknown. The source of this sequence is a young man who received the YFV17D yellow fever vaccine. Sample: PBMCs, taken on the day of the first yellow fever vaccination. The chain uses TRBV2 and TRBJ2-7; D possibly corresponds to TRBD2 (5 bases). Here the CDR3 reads CASRRRVAGGYEQYF. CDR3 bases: TGTGCCTCCCGGAGACGTGTGGCGGGCGGCTACGAGCAGTACTTC.